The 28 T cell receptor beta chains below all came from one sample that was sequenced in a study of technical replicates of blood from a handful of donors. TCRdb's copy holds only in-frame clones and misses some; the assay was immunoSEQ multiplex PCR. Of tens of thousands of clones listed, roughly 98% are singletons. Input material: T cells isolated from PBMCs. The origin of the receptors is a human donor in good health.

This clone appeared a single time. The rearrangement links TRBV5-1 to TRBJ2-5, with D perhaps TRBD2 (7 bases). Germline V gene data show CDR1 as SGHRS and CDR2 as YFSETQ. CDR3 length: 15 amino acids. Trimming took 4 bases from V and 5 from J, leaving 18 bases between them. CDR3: CASSNQGGVGETQYF. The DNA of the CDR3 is TGCGCCAGCAGCAACCAAGGGGGGGTCGGTGAGACCCAGTACTTC.

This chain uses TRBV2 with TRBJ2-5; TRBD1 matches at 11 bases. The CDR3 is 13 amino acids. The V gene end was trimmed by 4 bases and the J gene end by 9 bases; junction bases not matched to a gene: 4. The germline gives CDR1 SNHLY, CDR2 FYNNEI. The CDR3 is CASSVGTGGSQYF. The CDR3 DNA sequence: TGTGCCAGCAGTGTCGGGACAGGGGGGTCCCAGTACTTC.

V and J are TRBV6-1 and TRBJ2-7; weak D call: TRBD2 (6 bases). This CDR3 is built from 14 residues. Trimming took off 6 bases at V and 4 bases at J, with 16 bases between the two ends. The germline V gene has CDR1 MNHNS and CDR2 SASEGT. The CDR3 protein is CASSPTGGVYEQYF. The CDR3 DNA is TGTGCCAGCAGCCCCACCGGAGGGGTATACGAGCAGTACTTC.

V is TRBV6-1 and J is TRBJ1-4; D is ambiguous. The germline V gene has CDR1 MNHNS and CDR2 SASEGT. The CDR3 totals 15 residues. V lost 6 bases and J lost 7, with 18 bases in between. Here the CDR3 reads CASRESPVPGEKLFF. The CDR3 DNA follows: TGTGCCAGCAGGGAAAGTCCCGTACCAGGTGAAAAACTGTTTTTT.

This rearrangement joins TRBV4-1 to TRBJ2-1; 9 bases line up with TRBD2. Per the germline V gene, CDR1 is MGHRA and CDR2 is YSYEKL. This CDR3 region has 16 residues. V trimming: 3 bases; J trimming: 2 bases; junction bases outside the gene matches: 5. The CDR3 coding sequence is TGCGCCAGCAGCCACCCCAGCGGGGGGACCTACAATGAGCAGTTCTTC. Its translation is CASSHPSGGTYNEQFF.

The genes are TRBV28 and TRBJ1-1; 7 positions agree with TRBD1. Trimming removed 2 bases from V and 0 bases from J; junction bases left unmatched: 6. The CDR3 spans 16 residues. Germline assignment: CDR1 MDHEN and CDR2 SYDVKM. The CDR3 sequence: CASSLRWTGLNTEAFF. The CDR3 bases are TGTGCCAGCAGTTTACGCTGGACAGGCCTGAACACTGAAGCTTTCTTT.

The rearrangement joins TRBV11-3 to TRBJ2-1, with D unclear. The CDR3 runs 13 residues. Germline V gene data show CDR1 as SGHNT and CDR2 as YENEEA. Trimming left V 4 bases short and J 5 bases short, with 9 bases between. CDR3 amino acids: CASSSVMHNEQFF. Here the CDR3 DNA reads TGTGCCAGCAGCTCAGTGATGCACAATGAGCAGTTCTTC.

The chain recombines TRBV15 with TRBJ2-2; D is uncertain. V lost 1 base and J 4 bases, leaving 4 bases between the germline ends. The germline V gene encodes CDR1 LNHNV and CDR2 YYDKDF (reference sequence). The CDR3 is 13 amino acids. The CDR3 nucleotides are TGTGCCACCAGCAGAGTGGCCACCGGGGAGCTGTTTTTT. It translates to CATSRVATGELFF. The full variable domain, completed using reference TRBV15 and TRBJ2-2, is DAMVIQNPRYQVTQFGKPVTLSCSQTLNHNVMYWYQQKSSQAPKLLFHYYDKDFNNEADTPDNFQSRRPNTSFCFLDIRSPGLGDTAMYLCATSRVATGELFFGEGSRLTVL.

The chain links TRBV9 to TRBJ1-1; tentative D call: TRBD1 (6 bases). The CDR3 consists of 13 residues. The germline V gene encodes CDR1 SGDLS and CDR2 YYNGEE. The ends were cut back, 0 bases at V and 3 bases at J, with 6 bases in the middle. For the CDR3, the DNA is TGTGCCAGCAGCGTAGACAGGGACACTGAAGCTTTCTTT. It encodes CASSVDRDTEAFF.

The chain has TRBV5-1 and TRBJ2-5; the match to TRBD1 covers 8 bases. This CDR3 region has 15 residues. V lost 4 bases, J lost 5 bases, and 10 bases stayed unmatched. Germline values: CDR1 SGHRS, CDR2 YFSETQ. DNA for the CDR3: TGCGCCAGCAGCCAAGACAGGGGATCCTGGGAGACCCAGTACTTC. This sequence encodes CASSQDRGSWETQYF.

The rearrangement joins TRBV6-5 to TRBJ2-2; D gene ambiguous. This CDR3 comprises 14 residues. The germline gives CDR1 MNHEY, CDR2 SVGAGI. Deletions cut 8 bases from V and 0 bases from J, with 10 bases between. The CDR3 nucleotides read TGTGCCAGCGCGAGAAAGTCGAACACCGGGGAGCTGTTTTTT. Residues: CASARKSNTGELFF.

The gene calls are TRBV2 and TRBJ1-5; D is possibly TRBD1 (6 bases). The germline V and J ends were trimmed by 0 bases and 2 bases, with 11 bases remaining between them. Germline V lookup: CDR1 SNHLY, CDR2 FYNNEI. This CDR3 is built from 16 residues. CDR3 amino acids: CASSEALGGGNQPQHF. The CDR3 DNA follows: TGTGCCAGCAGTGAAGCGTTAGGGGGAGGCAATCAGCCCCAGCATTTT.

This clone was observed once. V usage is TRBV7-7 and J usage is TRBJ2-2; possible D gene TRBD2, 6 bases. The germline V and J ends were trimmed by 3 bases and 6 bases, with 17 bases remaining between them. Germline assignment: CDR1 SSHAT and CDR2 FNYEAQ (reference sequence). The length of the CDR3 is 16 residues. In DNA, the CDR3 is TGTGCCAGCAGCTTCGGCGGGGTCGCTGGCCCCGGGGAGCTGTTTTTT. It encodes CASSFGGVAGPGELFF.

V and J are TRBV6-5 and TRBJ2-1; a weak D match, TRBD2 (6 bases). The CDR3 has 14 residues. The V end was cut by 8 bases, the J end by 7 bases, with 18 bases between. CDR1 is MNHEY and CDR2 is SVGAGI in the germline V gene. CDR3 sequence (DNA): TGTGCCAGCTGGGGGGAGGTGGAGGGTAATGAGCAGTTCTTC. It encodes CASWGEVEGNEQFF.

DNA for the CDR3: TGCGCCAGCAGCTTGGGGTTAGTCTCCTACGAGCAGTACTTC. Protein product: CASSLGLVSYEQYF. The chain recombines TRBV5-1 with TRBJ2-7; D is ambiguous. V gave up 0 bases and J gave up 0 bases, with 7 bases separating them. The CDR3 is 14 amino acids. The V gene's germline CDR1 is SGHRS and CDR2 YFSETQ.

This chain's CDR3 is CASSFGQGDEQYF. CDR3 DNA: TGTGCCAGCAGTTTCGGACAGGGCGACGAGCAGTACTTC. The gene calls are TRBV28 and TRBJ2-7; 8 nucleotides match TRBD1. This CDR3 region has 13 residues. V dropped 3 bases and J dropped 5; count of bases not matched to a gene: 3. The germline CDR1 and CDR2 sequences are MDHEN and SYDVKM. Filled out from reference TRBV28 and TRBJ2-7, the complete variable domain reads DVKVTQSSRYLVKRTGEKVFLECVQDMDHENMFWYRQDPGLGLRLIYFSYDVKMKEKGDIPEGYSVSREKKERFSLILESASTNQTSMYLCASSFGQGDEQYFGPGTRLTVT.

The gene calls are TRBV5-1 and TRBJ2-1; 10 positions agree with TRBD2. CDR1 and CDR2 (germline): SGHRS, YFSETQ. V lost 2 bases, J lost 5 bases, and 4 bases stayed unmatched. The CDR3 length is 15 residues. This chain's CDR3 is CASSLALAGDNEQFF. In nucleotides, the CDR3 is TGCGCCAGCAGCTTAGCGCTAGCGGGAGACAATGAGCAGTTCTTC.

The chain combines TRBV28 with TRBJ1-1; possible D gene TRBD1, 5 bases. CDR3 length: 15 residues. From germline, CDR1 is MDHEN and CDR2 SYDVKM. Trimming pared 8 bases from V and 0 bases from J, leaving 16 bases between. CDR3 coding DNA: TGTGCCAGCGGATGGGGGGGGTTTCTGAACACTGAAGCTTTCTTT. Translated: CASGWGGFLNTEAFF.

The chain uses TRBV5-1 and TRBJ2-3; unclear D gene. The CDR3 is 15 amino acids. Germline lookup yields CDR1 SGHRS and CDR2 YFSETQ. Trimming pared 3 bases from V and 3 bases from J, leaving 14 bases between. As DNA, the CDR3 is TGCGCCAGCAGCTGGCGGTCGGAGCCGACAGATACGCAGTATTTT. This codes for CASSWRSEPTDTQYF.

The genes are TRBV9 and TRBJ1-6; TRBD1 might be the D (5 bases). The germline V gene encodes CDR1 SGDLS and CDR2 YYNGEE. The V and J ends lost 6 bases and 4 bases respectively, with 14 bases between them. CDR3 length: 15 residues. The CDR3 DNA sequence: TGTGCCAGCAACAAGGGAGGGGTGTATAATTCACCCCTCCACTTT. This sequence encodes CASNKGGVYNSPLHF.

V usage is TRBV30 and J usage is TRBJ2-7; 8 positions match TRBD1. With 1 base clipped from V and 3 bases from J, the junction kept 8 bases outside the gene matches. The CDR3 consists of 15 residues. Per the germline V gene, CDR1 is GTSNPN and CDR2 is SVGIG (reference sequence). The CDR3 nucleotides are TGTGCCTGGAGTGCCTATGGACAGGGTATCTACGAGCAGTACTTC. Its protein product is CAWSAYGQGIYEQYF. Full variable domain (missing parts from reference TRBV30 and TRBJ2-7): SQTIHQWPATLVQPVGSPLSLECTVEGTSNPNLYWYRQAAGRGLQLLFYSVGIGQISSEVPQNLSASRPQDRQFILSSKKLLLSDSGFYLCAWSAYGQGIYEQYFGPGTRLTVT.

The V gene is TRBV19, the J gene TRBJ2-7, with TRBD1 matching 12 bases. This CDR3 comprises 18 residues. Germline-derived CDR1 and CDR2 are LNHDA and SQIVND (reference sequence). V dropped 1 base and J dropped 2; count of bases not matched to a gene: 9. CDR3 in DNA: TGTGCCAGTAGTATAGGAGTGGGGACAGGGGGCGCCCCCTACGAGCAGTACTTC. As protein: CASSIGVGTGGAPYEQYF.

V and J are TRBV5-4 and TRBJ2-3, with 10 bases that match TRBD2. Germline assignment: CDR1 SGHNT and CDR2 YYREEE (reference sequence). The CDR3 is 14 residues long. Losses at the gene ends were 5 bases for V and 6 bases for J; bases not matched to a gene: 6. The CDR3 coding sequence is TGTGCCAGCAGGGGAGCGGGGGGGTCGGATACGCAGTATTTT. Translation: CASRGAGGSDTQYF. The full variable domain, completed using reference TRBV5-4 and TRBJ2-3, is ETGVTQSPTHLIKTRGQQVTLRCSSQSGHNTVSWYQQALGQGPQFIFQYYREEENGRGNFPPRFSGLQFPNYSSELNVNALELDDSALYLCASRGAGGSDTQYFGPGTRLTVL.

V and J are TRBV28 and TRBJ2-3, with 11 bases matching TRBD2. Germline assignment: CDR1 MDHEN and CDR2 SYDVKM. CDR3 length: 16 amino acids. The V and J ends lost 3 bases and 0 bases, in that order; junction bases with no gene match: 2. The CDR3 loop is CASSFLAGGSTDTQYF. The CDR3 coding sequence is TGTGCCAGCAGTTTCCTAGCGGGAGGCAGCACAGATACGCAGTATTTT.

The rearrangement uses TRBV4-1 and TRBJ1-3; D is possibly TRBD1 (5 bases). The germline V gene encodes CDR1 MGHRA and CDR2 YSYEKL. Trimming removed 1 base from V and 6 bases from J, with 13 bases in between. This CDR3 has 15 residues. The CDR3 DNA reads TGCGCCAGCAGCCAAGGGGGCCAGTTAGTAAACACCATATATTTT. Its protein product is CASSQGGQLVNTIYF.

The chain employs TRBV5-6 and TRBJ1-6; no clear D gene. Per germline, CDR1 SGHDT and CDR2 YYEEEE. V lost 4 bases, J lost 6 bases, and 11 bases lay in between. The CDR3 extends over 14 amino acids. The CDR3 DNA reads TGTGCCAGCAGCACCCAGTTTGGTAATTCACCCCTCCACTTT. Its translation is CASSTQFGNSPLHF.

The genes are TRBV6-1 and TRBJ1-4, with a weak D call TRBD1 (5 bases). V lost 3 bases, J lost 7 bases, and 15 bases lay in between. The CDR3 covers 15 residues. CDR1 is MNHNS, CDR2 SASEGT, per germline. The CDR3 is CASSESPGGPEKLFF. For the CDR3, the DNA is TGTGCCAGCAGTGAGTCGCCCGGGGGACCTGAAAAACTGTTTTTT.

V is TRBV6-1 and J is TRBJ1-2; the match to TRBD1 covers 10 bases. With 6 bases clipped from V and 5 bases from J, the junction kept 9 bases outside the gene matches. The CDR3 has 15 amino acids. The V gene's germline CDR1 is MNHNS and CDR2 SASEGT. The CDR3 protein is CASRMDRGGIYGYTF. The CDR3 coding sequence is TGTGCCAGCAGAATGGACAGGGGGGGGATATATGGCTACACCTTC.